A selection of T cell receptor beta chains follows, all from one sample in a study of T cell repertoires in cytomegalovirus infection. From the reads, TCRdb called clonotypes with MiXCR, one entry per CDR3 protein. The sample gives about 490,000 distinct CDR3 sequences, 16% of which show up once; 20% to 30% is in the top ten. The sequencing input was CD8+ T cells from PBMCs. The origin of the receptors is a human donor in good health (CMV status not recorded). Some clones in this sample may be carry-over from other donors' samples. Each CDR3 is given with its conserved first and last residue.

TRBV5-1	TRBJ2-3	CASSLDRVVDTQYF
TRBV7-2	TRBJ1-1	CASSLRWGSEAFF
TRBV5-6	TRBJ2-5	CGTKASGIQETQYF
TRBV6-5	TRBJ2-2	CASSYSGLAGKTGELFF
TRBV7-6	TRBJ2-2	CASSSQGFANTGELFF
TRBV24-1	TRBJ2-2	CATSDLLVTTGELFF
TRBV11-2	TRBJ1-1	CASSLWGRTRNTEAFF
TRBV7-9	TRBJ2-3	CASSPGLTSTDTQYF
TRBV20-1	TRBJ2-3	CSAPRGRGDTQYF
TRBV13	TRBJ2-1	CASSFPTSGGSYNEQFF
TRBV12-3/TRBV12-4	TRBJ2-2	CASSLRDRGRTGELFF
TRBV27	TRBJ1-1	CASSSTRQLNTEAFF
TRBV11-2	TRBJ2-4	CASSLDPGGRNIQYF
TRBV12-5	TRBJ2-1	CASGTGDEQFF
TRBV6-1	TRBJ2-3	CASSVPTRTDTQYF
TRBV20-1	TRBJ2-7	CSARHPSGTYEQYF
TRBV27	TRBJ2-1	CASSRLAANNEQFF
TRBV5-6	TRBJ1-3	CASSPAGIGDGNTIYF
TRBV25-1	TRBJ1-4	CASSDDEKLFF
TRBV27	TRBJ2-3	CASSFSLGDLSDTQYF
TRBV28	TRBJ1-4	CASSPQQEQNEKLFF
TRBV19	TRBJ2-1	CASRAGEGVNEQFF
TRBV7-6	TRBJ1-5	CASSLGPLTGQPQHF
TRBV7-9	TRBJ2-3	CASSRGQSSTDTQYF
TRBV7-4	TRBJ1-2	CASSPSCSRGGYGYTF
TRBV27	TRBJ2-3	CASSDGTRDTQYF
TRBV5-6	TRBJ1-1	CASSFGAVVAFF
TRBV6-6	TRBJ2-7	CASSTGTGYSCEQYF
TRBV2	TRBJ2-4	CASSSSRENIQYF
TRBV24-1	TRBJ2-7	CATSESDAQYF
TRBV14	TRBJ2-1	CASSTRDRGLKNNEQFF
TRBV7-9	TRBJ1-5	CASSLGGPGSGQPQHF
TRBV7-9	TRBJ2-1	CANSGGALYNEQFF
TRBV25-1	TRBJ1-1	CASREGQSVEAFF
TRBV15	TRBJ2-5	CATSKPDNGGAGETQYF
TRBV20-1	TRBJ1-1	CSELTGTEAFF
TRBV19	TRBJ2-7	CASSIGTTGSYEQYF
TRBV7-3	TRBJ2-1	CASSPLAADNEQFF
TRBV29-1	TRBJ2-2	CSGLAGNTGELFF
TRBV3-1	TRBJ1-3	CASSRRATSSGNTIYF
TRBV2	TRBJ1-6	CASRRPGSSYNSPLHF
TRBV7-6	TRBJ2-2	CASSFPLRGRGTGELFF
TRBV6-1	TRBJ1-5	CASESHGLASNQPQHF
TRBV7-6	TRBJ1-1	CASSPRGLNTEAFF
TRBV7-8	TRBJ2-7	CASSLAETDEQYF
TRBV4-1	TRBJ2-1	CASSQVQGVKDEQFF
TRBV28	TRBJ2-3	CASSLTDTDTQYF
TRBV15	TRBJ1-1	CATSRDRRENTEAFF
TRBV7-6	TRBJ2-2	CASSPKGAPNTGELFF
TRBV30	TRBJ1-2	CAWSVPGESRGYTF
TRBV10-3	TRBJ1-5	CAIRPQGGNQPQHF
TRBV11-2	TRBJ1-1	CASSLWDRLGTKDTEAFF
TRBV13	TRBJ2-7	CASSCAGSTYEQYF
TRBV14	TRBJ2-1	CASSQEEGVIYNEQFF
TRBV29-1	TRBJ1-1	CSVGNLGGEAFF
TRBV27	TRBJ2-2	CASMWTSETTGELFF